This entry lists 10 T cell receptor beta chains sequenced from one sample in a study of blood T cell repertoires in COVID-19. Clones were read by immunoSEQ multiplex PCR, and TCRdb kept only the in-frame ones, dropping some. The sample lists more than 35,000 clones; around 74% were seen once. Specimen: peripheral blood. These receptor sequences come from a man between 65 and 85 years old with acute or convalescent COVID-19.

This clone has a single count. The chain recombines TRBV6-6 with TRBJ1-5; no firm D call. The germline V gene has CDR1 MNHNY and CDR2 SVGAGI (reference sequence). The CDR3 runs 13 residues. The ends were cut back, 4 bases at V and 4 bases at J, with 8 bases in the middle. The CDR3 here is CASSSTGNQPQHF. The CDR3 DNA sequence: TGTGCCAGCAGTTCGACGGGGAATCAGCCCCAGCATTTT.

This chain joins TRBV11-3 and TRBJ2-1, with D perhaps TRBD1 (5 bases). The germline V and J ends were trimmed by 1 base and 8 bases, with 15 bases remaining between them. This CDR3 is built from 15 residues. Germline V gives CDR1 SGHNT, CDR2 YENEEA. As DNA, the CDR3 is TGTGCCAGCAGCTTAGCGGACAACCCATGGGATGAGCAGTTCTTC. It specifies CASSLADNPWDEQFF. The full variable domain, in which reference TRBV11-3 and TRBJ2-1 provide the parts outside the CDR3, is EAGVVQSPRYKIIEKKQPVAFWCNPISGHNTLYWYLQNLGQGPELLIRYENEEAVDDSQLPKDRFSAERLKGVDSTLKIQPAELGDSAVYLCASSLADNPWDEQFFGPGTRLTVL.

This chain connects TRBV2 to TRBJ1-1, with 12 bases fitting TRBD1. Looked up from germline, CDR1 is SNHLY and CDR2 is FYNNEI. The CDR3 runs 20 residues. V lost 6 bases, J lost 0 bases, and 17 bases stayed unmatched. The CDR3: CASRLTGTGGRLNLNTEAFF. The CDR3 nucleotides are TGTGCCAGCAGACTTACCGGGACAGGGGGCCGTCTAAACCTGAACACTGAAGCTTTCTTT.

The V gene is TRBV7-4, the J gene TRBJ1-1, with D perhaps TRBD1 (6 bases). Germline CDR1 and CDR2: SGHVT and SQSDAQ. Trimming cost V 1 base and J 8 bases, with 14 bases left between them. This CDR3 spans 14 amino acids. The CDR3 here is CASSLELLQGEAFF. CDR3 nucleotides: TGTGCCAGCAGCTTAGAGTTACTACAGGGAGAAGCTTTCTTT.

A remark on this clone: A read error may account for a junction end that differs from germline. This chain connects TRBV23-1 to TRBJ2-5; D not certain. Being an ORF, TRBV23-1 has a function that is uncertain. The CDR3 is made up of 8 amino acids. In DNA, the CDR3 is TGCGCCAGCAGTCAGAGGAACTTC. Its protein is CASSQRNF.

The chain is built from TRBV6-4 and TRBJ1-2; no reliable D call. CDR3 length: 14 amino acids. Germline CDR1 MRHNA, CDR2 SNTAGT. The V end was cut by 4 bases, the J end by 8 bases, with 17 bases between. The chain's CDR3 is CASSASGVVSGYTF. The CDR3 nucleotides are TGTGCCAGCAGTGCCTCAGGAGTAGTGAGCGGCTACACCTTC.

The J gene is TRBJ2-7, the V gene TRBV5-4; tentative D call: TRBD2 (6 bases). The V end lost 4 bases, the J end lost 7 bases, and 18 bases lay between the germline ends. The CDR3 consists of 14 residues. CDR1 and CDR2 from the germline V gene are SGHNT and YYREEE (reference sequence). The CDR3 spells CASSPSARGGEQYF. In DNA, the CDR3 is TGTGCCAGCAGCCCCAGTGCGAGGGGAGGTGAGCAGTACTTC.

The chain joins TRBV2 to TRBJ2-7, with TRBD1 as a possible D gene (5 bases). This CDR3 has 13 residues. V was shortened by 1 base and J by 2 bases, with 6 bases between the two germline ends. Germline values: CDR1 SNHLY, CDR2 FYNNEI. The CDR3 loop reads CASSEGQTYEQYF. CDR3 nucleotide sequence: TGTGCCAGCAGTGAAGGACAGACCTACGAGCAGTACTTC.

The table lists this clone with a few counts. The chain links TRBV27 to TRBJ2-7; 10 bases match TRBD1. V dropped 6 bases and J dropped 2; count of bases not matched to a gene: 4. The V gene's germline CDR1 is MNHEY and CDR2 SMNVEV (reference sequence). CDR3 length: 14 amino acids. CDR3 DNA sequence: TGTGCCAGCAGGTGGGGACAGGGGACCTACGAGCAGTACTTC. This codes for CASRWGQGTYEQYF.

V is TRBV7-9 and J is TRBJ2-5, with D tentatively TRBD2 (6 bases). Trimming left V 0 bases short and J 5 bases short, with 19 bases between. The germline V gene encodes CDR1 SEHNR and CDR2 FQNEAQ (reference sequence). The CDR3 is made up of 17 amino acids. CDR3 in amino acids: CASSLALGWAGGETQYF. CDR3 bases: TGTGCCAGCAGCTTAGCGCTGGGATGGGCCGGAGGGGAGACCCAGTACTTC.